The clone carrying this T cell receptor (beta chain) appeared many times. The antigen remains unidentified. One end of the junction is discordant with germline, which a read error may explain. TCRdb redid the calling of the reads with MiXCR, one entry per CDR3 protein. The sample yields approximately 140,000 distinct CDR3 sequences, about 6.1% seen once. These data belong to a study of T cell repertoires in cytomegalovirus infection. Study-wide background: Matching HLA type, along with CMV infection, was indicated by public TCR beta signatures.

General study findings and limits: The study found HLA-C-restricted CMV-specific TCR beta clonotypes dominating the ex vivo response. People with CMV and the relevant HLA were identified by cumulative public TCR beta family frequency.

The germline V gene encodes CDR1 MGHRA and CDR2 YSYEKL. The CDR3 contains 18 residues. The source material was PBMCs. This TCR was sampled from a human donor in good health (CMV status not recorded). Some clones in this sample may be carry-over from other donors' samples. This sequence joins TRBV4-1 and TRBJ1-4, with D maybe TRBD1 (5 bases). CDR3 sequence (DNA): TGTGCCAGCAGCCAAGATTCCGGCCGGAGCAGGGACGGTGAAAAACTGTTTTTT. Protein: CASSQDSGRSRDGEKLFF.